One and the same sample provided the 17 T cell receptor beta chains below, sequenced in a study of blood T cell repertoires in COVID-19. Clones were read by immunoSEQ multiplex PCR, and TCRdb kept only the in-frame ones, dropping some. This sample has around 180,000 clones, with around 72% found just once. The material sequenced was peripheral blood. These receptors were obtained from an elderly woman with acute or convalescent COVID-19.

J is TRBJ2-7 and V is TRBV4-3; the match to TRBD2 covers 12 bases. This CDR3 comprises 16 residues. V shed 3 bases and J 4 bases; nucleotides not matched to a gene: 7. The germline CDR1 and CDR2 sequences are LGHNA and YSLEER. The CDR3 coding sequence is TGCGCCAGCAGCCAGGAGACTAGCGGGAGAGGGTACGAGCAGTACTTC. It specifies CASSQETSGRGYEQYF.

The genes are TRBV9 and TRBJ1-4; 7 positions match TRBD1. V trimming: 5 bases; J trimming: 3 bases; junction bases outside the gene matches: 4. Germline V gene sequence: CDR1 SGDLS, CDR2 YYNGEE. This CDR3 spans 14 amino acids. The DNA for the CDR3 is TGTGCCAGCAGGAGGGACAGTGCTAATGAAAAACTGTTTTTT. The encoded protein is CASRRDSANEKLFF.

The rearrangement joins TRBV4-3 to TRBJ1-3; unclear D gene. V was clipped by 1 base and J by 2 bases, with 12 bases between them. This CDR3 comprises 16 residues. CDR1 and CDR2 (germline): LGHNA, YSLEER. DNA for the CDR3: TGCGCCAGCAGCCAAGTCGGTCTCCAACCTGGAAACACCATATATTTT. This gives the protein CASSQVGLQPGNTIYF.

The chain has TRBV7-3 and TRBJ2-3; D is unresolved. Between the trimmed V and J ends, which lost 5 bases and 6 bases, there was a span of 15 bases. This CDR3 comprises 14 residues. Germline CDR1 reads SGHTA; CDR2 reads FQGTGA. CDR3 in DNA: TGTGCCAGCAGCCCACTCACGTCTCCGGATACGCAGTATTTT. Its protein product is CASSPLTSPDTQYF.

CDR3 nucleotides: TGTGCCATACAGGGGGCTGGCTATGGCTACACCTTC. Amino acid sequence: CAIQGAGYGYTF. The rearrangement uses TRBV28 and TRBJ1-2; TRBD1 matches 9 bases. The CDR3 is made up of 12 amino acids. Losses at the gene ends were 10 bases for V and 4 bases for J; bases not matched to a gene: 4. CDR1 MDHEN and CDR2 SYDVKM come from the germline V gene.

This CDR3 is CAWSGDSVYGYTF. The CDR3 coding sequence is TGTGCCTGGAGCGGCGACAGTGTCTATGGCTACACCTTC. The genes are TRBV30 and TRBJ1-2; TRBD1 might be the D (5 bases). Trimming cost V 3 bases and J 4 bases, with 12 bases left between them. This CDR3 is built from 13 residues. Germline V gene data show CDR1 as GTSNPN and CDR2 as SVGIG (reference sequence).

The genes are TRBV16 and TRBJ2-7; TRBD2 aligns across 7 bases. The trim removed 5 bases at V and 1 base at J, leaving 8 bases unmatched. Germline values: CDR1 KGHSY, CDR2 FQNENV. The CDR3 covers 15 residues. This chain's CDR3 is CASSYYSGLSYEQYF. The CDR3 region has the DNA TGTGCCAGCAGCTACTATAGCGGGCTGTCCTACGAGCAGTACTTC.

The chain joins TRBV16 to TRBJ2-3; 8 bases line up with TRBD2. This CDR3 spans 16 amino acids. Trimming removed 1 base from V and 2 bases from J; junction bases left unmatched: 5. Germline V lookup: CDR1 KGHSY, CDR2 FQNENV. CDR3: CASSQFEAGATDTQYF. The CDR3, as DNA: TGTGCCAGCAGCCAATTTGAAGCGGGAGCCACAGATACGCAGTATTTT.

This rearrangement joins TRBV27 to TRBJ2-2, with 11 bases aligning to TRBD1. After removal of 7 bases from V and 4 bases from J, the junction contained 14 bases not matched to a gene. The CDR3 is 18 amino acids. In germline, CDR1 is MNHEY, CDR2 SMNVEV (reference sequence). The DNA of the CDR3 is TGTGCCAGCACCAGGACAGGGGGCGCGACGGCGACCACCGGGGAGCTGTTTTTT. Amino acids: CASTRTGGATATTGELFF.

The J gene is TRBJ1-1, the V gene TRBV6-5; D unresolved. Deletions cut 7 bases from V and 4 bases from J, with 19 bases between. Germline CDR1 and CDR2: MNHEY and SVGAGI. The CDR3 covers 15 residues. CDR3 nucleotides: TGTGCCAGCACCCCCCGGCGGGATCTGGGCACTGAAGCTTTCTTT. Its protein is CASTPRRDLGTEAFF.

The chain has TRBV29-1 and TRBJ2-5, with 7 bases matching TRBD1. Germline-derived CDR1 and CDR2 are SQVTM and ANQGSEA. The V and J ends lost 4 bases and 2 bases, in that order; junction bases with no gene match: 1. The CDR3 consists of 12 residues. Here the CDR3 reads CSVVQGQETQYF. Here the CDR3 DNA reads TGCAGCGTTGTACAGGGGCAAGAGACCCAGTACTTC. The variable domain in full, with the rest retrieved from reference TRBV29-1 and TRBJ2-5, is SAVISQKPSRDICQRGTSLTIQCQVDSQVTMMFWYRQQPGQSLTLIATANQGSEATYESGFVIDKFPISRPNLTFSTLTVSNMSPEDSSIYLCSVVQGQETQYFGPGTRLLVL.

The chain has TRBV20-1 and TRBJ2-7, with 8 bases identical to TRBD2. Trimming cost V 3 bases and J 1 base; bases outside gene matches: 11. CDR3 length equals 16 residues. Germline loops: CDR1 DFQATT, CDR2 SNEGSKA (reference sequence). For the CDR3, the DNA is TGCAGTGCTAGTGCCCCTGGACTAGCTGATTCCTACGAGCAGTACTTC. Translated: CSASAPGLADSYEQYF.

The V and J genes are TRBV6-5 and TRBJ2-5, with TRBD1 matching over 10 bases. CDR3 length equals 15 residues. Germline V CDR1 and CDR2: MNHEY, SVGAGI. V gave up 5 bases and J gave up 4 bases; unmatched junction bases: 7. The CDR3 region is CASSQGQGILETQYF. The CDR3 DNA reads as TGTGCCAGCAGTCAGGGACAGGGGATCCTAGAGACCCAGTACTTC.

The V call is TRBV27, the J call TRBJ2-5, with 7 bases matching TRBD1. The J segment lost 5 bases and the V segment lost 3 bases, leaving 12 bases of the junction unmatched. CDR3 length: 16 amino acids. From germline, CDR1 is MNHEY and CDR2 SMNVEV (reference sequence). DNA for the CDR3: TGTGCCAGCAGTTTCTCTCGACAGGGCCGTGCGGAGACCCAGTACTTC. Residues: CASSFSRQGRAETQYF.

The chain links TRBV3-1 (or the pseudogene TRBV3-2) to TRBJ1-4, with TRBD1 matching over 7 bases. Germline V lookup: CDR1 LGHDT, CDR2 YNNKEL (reference sequence). The CDR3 has 14 residues. The V gene end was trimmed by 3 bases and the J gene end by 6 bases; junction bases not matched to a gene: 4. The CDR3 region has the DNA TGTGCCAGCAGCCAGGGGACAGTCCATGAAAAACTGTTTTTT. Residues: CASSQGTVHEKLFF.

This chain connects TRBV23-1 to TRBJ1-5; the D gene is possibly TRBD1 (6 bases). TRBV23-1 is an ORF, and what it does is uncertain. The CDR3 consists of 16 residues. V was cut by 0 bases and J by 7 bases, with 16 bases left in between. The CDR3 nucleotides are TGCGCCAGCAGTCAATCGTTCTACAGGGCGGACCAGCCCCAGCATTTT. This encodes CASSQSFYRADQPQHF.

A few counts support this clone. The J gene is TRBJ2-3, the V gene TRBV5-1; TRBD2 is a possible D gene (5 bases). V lost 7 bases and J lost 0, with 12 bases in between. Germline values: CDR1 SGHRS, CDR2 YFSETQ. This CDR3 is built from 14 residues. The chain's CDR3 is CASSSGPSTDTQYF. The CDR3 DNA is TGCGCCAGCTCGAGCGGACCAAGCACAGATACGCAGTATTTT.